This T cell receptor beta chain was identified in a study of cytomegalovirus exposure and HLA in healthy donors. V lost 6 bases to trimming and J lost 9 bases, with 14 bases between them. Germline V CDR1 and CDR2: MDHEN, SYDVKM. The CDR3 is 12 residues long. Primers for the PCR totalled 60 Vbeta and 13 Jbeta. The table came from immunoSEQ multiplex PCR; TCRdb's copy has only in-frame clones and leaves some out. The sample carries approximately 92,000 clones, 55% to 75% recorded once. This clonotype originated in a man aged 50-60 years in good health and CMV-seronegative. Sample: PBMCs. The chain employs TRBV28 and TRBJ1-2; maybe TRBD1 (5 bases). This CDR3 is CASRPNRLSYTF. CDR3 sequence (DNA): TGTGCCAGCAGACCTAACAGGTTAAGCTACACCTTC.